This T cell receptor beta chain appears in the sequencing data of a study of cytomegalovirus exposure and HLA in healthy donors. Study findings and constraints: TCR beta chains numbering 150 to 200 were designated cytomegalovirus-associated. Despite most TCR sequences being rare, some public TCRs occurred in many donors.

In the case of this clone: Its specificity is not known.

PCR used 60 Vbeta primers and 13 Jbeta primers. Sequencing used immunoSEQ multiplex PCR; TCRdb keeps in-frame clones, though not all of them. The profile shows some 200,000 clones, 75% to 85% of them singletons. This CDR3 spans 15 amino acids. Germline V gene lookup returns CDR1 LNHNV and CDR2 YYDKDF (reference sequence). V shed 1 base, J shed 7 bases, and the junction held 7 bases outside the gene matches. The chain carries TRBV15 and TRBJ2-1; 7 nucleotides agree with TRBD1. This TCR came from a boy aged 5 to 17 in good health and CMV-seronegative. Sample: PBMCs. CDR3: CATSRGDRDLNEQFF. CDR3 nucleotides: TGTGCCACCAGCAGAGGCGACAGGGACCTTAATGAGCAGTTCTTC. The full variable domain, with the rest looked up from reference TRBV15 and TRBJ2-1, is DAMVIQNPRYQVTQFGKPVTLSCSQTLNHNVMYWYQQKSSQAPKLLFHYYDKDFNNEADTPDNFQSRRPNTSFCFLDIRSPGLGDTAMYLCATSRGDRDLNEQFFGPGTRLTVL.